In its sample, the clone carrying this T cell receptor beta chain was seen a few times. What it binds is not known. The PCR made use of 60 Vbeta and 13 Jbeta primers. Sequencing was performed with immunoSEQ multiplex PCR; in TCRdb, only in-frame clones are kept and a portion is missing. The sample has around 130,000 clones, over 65% seen once; the top ten hold under 9%. This entry belongs to a study of cytomegalovirus exposure and HLA in healthy donors. General observations from the study: Donor immune exposure was known only as CMV serostatus. The study flagged about 150 TCR beta chains as cytomegalovirus-associated. Donors belonging to an Asian-associated ancestry cluster reportedly showed fewer N-insertions in productive TCRs than the approximately 640-donor mean, according to what a later analysis found.

The sequence was collected from a woman between 40 and 50 years old in good health and CMV-seropositive. Material: PBMCs.

The CDR3 loop is CASGVPSTDTQYF. The CDR3 DNA sequence: TGTGCCAGCGGAGTTCCTAGCACAGATACGCAGTATTTT. The chain has TRBV28 and TRBJ2-3; no reliable D call. Trimming removed 8 bases from V and 0 bases from J, with 9 bases in between. Germline CDR1 reads MDHEN; CDR2 reads SYDVKM. The CDR3 runs 13 residues.